The TCR beta chain described here comes from a study of early T cells in non-severe SARS-CoV-2 infection. Per the germline V gene, CDR1 is SEHNR and CDR2 is FQNEAQ (reference sequence). Trimming cost V 5 bases and J 2 bases, with 16 bases left between them. The CDR3 is made up of 15 amino acids. This clonotype was seen only a few times. TCRdb itself ran the 5' RACE reads through MiXCR, one entry per CDR3 protein. The data hold approximately 21,000 distinct CDR3 sequences, with 5.3% observed a single time. The source of this sequence is an adult who was a healthcare worker with PCR-confirmed SARS-CoV-2 infection or an uninfected control (not recorded which). V gene TRBV7-9 combines with J gene TRBJ2-7; the D gene is possibly TRBD1 (6 bases). Specimen: whole blood. This chain's CDR3 is CASSQAGTPTYEQYF. The CDR3, as DNA: TGTGCCAGCAGCCAGGCCGGGACACCCACCTACGAGCAGTACTTC.